This T cell receptor beta chain originates from a study of T cell repertoires in ileal Crohn's disease. To note about this clone: Its specificity is unknown.

Germline loops: CDR1 ENHRY, CDR2 SYGVKD. This CDR3 comprises 14 residues. V lost 4 bases, J lost 1 base, and 10 bases lay in between. Repertoires were generated with immunoSEQ multiplex PCR, while TCRdb's copy carries only in-frame clones and drops some. The table includes roughly 15,000 clones, around 66% detected once. Study results and caveats: Clonal expansions were more frequent in active smokers than non-smokers at surgery.

This chain joins TRBV10-3 and TRBJ1-1, with a possible D match to TRBD1 (6 bases). The clonotype originates from an adult with Crohn's disease. Source material: ileal tissue. The CDR3 protein is CAISVGQRNTEAFF. The DNA of the CDR3 is TGTGCCATCAGTGTCGGACAGAGGAACACTGAAGCTTTCTTT.